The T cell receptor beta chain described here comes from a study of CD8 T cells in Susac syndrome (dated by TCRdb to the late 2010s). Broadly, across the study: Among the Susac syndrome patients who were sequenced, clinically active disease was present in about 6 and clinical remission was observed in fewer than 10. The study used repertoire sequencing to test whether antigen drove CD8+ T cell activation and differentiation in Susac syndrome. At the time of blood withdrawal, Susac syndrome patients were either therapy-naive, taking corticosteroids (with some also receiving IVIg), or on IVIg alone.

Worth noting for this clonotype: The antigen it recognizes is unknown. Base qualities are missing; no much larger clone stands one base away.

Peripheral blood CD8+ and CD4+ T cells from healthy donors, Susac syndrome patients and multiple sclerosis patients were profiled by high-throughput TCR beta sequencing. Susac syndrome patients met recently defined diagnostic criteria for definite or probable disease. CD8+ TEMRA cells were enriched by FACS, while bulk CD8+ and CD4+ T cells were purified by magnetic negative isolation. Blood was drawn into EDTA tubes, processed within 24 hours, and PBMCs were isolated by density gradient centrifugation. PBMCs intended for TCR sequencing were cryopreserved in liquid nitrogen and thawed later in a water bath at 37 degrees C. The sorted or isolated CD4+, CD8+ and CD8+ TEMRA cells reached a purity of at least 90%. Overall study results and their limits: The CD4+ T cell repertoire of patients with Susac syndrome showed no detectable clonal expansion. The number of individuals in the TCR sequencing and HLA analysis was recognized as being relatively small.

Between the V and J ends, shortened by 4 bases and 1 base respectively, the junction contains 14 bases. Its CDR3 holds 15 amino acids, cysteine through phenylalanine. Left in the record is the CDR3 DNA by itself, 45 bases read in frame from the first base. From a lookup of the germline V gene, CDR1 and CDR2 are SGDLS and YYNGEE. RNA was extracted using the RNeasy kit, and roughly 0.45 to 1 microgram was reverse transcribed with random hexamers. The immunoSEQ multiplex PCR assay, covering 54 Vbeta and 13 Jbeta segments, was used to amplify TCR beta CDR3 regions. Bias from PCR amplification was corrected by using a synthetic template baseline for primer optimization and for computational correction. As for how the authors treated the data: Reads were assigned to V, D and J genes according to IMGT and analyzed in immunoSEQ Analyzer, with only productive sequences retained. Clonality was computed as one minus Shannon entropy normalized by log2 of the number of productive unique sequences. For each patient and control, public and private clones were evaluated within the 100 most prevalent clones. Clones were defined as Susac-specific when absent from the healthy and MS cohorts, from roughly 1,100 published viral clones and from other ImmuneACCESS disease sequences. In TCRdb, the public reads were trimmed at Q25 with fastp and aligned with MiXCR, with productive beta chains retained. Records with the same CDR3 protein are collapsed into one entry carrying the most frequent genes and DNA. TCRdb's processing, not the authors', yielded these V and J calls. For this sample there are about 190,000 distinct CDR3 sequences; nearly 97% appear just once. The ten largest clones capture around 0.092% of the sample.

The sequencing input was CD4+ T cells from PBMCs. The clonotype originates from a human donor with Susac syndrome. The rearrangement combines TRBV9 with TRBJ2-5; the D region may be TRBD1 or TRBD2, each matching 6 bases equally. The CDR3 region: CASSQRGAPQETQYF. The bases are TGTGCCAGCAGCCAAAGGGGGGCTCCCCAAGAGACCCAGTACTTC. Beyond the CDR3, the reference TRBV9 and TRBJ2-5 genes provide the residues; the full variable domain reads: DSGVTQTPKHLITATGQRVTLRCSPRSGDLSVYWYQQSLDQGLQFLIQYYNGEERAKGNILERFSAQQFPDLHSELNLSSLELGDSALYFCASSQRGAPQETQYFGPGTRLLVL.